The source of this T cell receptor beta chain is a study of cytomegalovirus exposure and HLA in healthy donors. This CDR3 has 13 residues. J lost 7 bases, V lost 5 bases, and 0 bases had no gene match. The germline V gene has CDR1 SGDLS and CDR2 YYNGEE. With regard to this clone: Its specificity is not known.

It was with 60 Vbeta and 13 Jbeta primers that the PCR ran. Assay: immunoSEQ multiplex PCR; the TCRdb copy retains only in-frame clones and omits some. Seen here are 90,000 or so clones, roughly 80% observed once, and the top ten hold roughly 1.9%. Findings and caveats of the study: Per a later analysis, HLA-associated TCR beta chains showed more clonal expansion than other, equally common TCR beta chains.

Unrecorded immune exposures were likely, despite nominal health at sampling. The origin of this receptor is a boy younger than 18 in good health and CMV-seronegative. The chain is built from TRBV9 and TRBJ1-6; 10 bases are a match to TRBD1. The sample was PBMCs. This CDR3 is CASRGQGNSPLHF. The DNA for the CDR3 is TGTGCCAGCAGGGGACAGGGGAATTCACCCCTCCACTTT.